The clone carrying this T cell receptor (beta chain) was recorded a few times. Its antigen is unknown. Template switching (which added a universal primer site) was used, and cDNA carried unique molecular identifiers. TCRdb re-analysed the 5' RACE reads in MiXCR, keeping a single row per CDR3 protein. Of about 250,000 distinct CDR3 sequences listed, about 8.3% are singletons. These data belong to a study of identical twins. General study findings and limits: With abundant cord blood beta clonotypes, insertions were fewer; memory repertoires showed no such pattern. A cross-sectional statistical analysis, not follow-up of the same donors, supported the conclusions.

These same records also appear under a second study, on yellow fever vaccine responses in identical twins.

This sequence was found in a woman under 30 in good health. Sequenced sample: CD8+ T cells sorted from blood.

CDR3 sequence: CASSASGANTDTQYF. The CDR3 nucleotides are TGTGCCAGCAGCGCCAGCGGGGCTAACACAGATACGCAGTATTTT. The chain has TRBV7-9 and TRBJ2-3; 7 positions agree with TRBD2. V gave up 5 bases and J gave up 2 bases; unmatched junction bases: 7. The CDR3 is 15 residues long. Germline CDR1 and CDR2: SEHNR and FQNEAQ (reference sequence). Looking up the rest from reference TRBV7-9 and TRBJ2-3 gives the full variable domain: DTGVSQNPRHKITKRGQNVTFRCDPISEHNRLYWYRQTLGQGPEFLTYFQNEAQLEKSRLLSDRFSAERPKGSFSTLEIQRTEQGDSAMYLCASSASGANTDTQYFGPGTRLTVL.